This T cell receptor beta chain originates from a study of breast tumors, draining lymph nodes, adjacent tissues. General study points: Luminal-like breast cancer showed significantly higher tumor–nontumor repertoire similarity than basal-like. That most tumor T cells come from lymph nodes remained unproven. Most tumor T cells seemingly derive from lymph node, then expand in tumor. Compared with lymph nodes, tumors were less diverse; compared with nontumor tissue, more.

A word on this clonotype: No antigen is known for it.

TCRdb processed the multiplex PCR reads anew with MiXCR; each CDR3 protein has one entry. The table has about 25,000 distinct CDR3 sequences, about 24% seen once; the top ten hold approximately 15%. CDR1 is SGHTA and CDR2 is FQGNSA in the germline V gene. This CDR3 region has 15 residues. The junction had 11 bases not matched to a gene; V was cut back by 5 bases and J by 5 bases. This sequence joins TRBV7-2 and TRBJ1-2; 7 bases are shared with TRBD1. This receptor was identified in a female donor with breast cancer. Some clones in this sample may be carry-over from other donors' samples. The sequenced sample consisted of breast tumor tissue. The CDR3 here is CASSPGDRVGYGYTF. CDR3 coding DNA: TGTGCCAGCAGCCCCGGAGACAGGGTCGGGTATGGCTACACCTTC.